Presented here are 30 T cell receptor beta chains from one specimen sequenced in a study of OX40 agonist ivuxolimab in advanced cancers. Libraries were made using the immunoSEQ multiplex PCR assay. TCRdb carries this immuneACCESS record with in-frame sequences only. Its versions omit some clonotypes, under half of them owing to an unresolved V gene in the studies checked, with the rest unexplained. The sample profile shows roughly 86,000 clones; 80% to 95% of them were found once. In total, the top ten clones hold roughly 0.4% of the sample. The sample here was CD4+ or CD8+ T cells sorted from blood, taken in a trial of the OX40 agonist ivuxolimab. The source is an adult with an advanced solid tumor such as melanoma, head and neck, liver or kidney cancer.

V usage is TRBV10-3 and J usage is TRBJ2-5, with D unclear. The J call is doubtful: the DNA matches TRBJ2-7 better. This CDR3 has 14 residues. Looked up from germline, CDR1 is ENHRY and CDR2 is SYGVKD. This CDR3 is CAISDSQPPYEQYF. The CDR3 bases are TGTGCCATCAGTGACTCACAGCCCCCCTACGAGCAGTACTTC.

This chain joins TRBV5-1 and TRBJ2-6, with 8 bases fitting TRBD2. V shed 2 bases and J 0 bases; nucleotides not matched to a gene: 1. The germline CDR1 and CDR2 sequences are SGHRS and YFSETQ. This CDR3 comprises 16 residues. CDR3 protein: CASSFGLASGANVLTF. Written as DNA, the CDR3 is TGCGCCAGCAGCTTCGGACTAGCCTCTGGGGCCAACGTCCTGACTTTC.

This sequence joins TRBV28 and TRBJ2-7; TRBD2 might be the D (5 bases). Germline lookup yields CDR1 MDHEN and CDR2 SYDVKM. There are 15 residues in the CDR3. V lost 4 bases and J lost 6, with 19 bases in between. As DNA, the CDR3 is TGTGCCAGCAGTTATTCCCTAGCTTCTCTGCGCGAGCAGTACTTC. The encoded protein is CASSYSLASLREQYF.

The genes are TRBV6-4 and TRBJ2-3; 9 positions match TRBD2. The length of the CDR3 is 16 residues. Germline loops: CDR1 MRHNA, CDR2 SNTAGT. Trimming took 3 bases from V and 6 from J; bases not matched to a gene: 10. The DNA for the CDR3 is TGTGCCAGCAGTGAAAGCCCAGCGGGGGGCCAGGATACGCAGTATTTT. Encoded protein: CASSESPAGGQDTQYF.

This sequence joins TRBV19 and TRBJ2-1; D perhaps matches TRBD2 (6 bases). Germline CDR1 LNHDA, CDR2 SQIVND (reference sequence). This CDR3 is 13 amino acids long. Deletions cut 3 bases from V and 5 bases from J, with 8 bases between. CDR3 sequence: CASSMEGHNEQFF. The CDR3 DNA follows: TGTGCCAGTAGTATGGAGGGCCACAATGAGCAGTTCTTC.

This chain uses TRBV28 with TRBJ1-4, with 10 bases that match TRBD1. CDR3 length equals 15 residues. Germline V gives CDR1 MDHEN, CDR2 SYDVKM. Unmatched junction bases numbered 11, after V lost 6 bases and J lost 10 bases. CDR3: CASSLRRDRGAKLFF. The CDR3 DNA follows: TGTGCCAGCAGCCTCCGAAGGGACAGGGGTGCAAAACTGTTTTTT.

The genes are TRBV5-6 and TRBJ1-5; D not resolved. This CDR3 is 13 amino acids long. Trimming took off 2 bases at V and 2 bases at J, with 5 bases between the two ends. Germline V gene data show CDR1 as SGHDT and CDR2 as YYEEEE. CDR3 nucleotides: TGTGCCAGCAGCTTTAGTCGCAATCAGCCCCAGCATTTT. It encodes CASSFSRNQPQHF. Complete variable domain (other parts from reference TRBV5-6 and TRBJ1-5): DAGVTQSPTHLIKTRGQQVTLRCSPKSGHDTVSWYQQALGQGPQFIFQYYEEEERQRGNFPDRFSGHQFPNYSSELNVNALLLGDSALYLCASSFSRNQPQHFGDGTRLSIL.

The J gene is TRBJ2-3, the V gene TRBV4-2; D gene uncertain. The germline gives CDR1 LGHNA, CDR2 YNFKEQ. Trimming cost V 0 bases and J 2 bases, with 9 bases left between them. The CDR3 is 15 residues long. The DNA of the CDR3 is TGTGCCAGCAGCCAAGATATGGGTAACACAGATACGCAGTATTTT. Translation: CASSQDMGNTDTQYF.

The J gene is TRBJ2-1, the V gene TRBV19, with D possibly being TRBD1 or TRBD2 (6 bases each). CDR1 is LNHDA and CDR2 is SQIVND in the germline V gene (reference sequence). V was pared by 5 bases and J by 6 bases, with 20 bases between. This CDR3 has 16 residues. The CDR3, as DNA: TGTGCCAGTAGTCCGGAAAGCCCCAGGGGAGGCAATGAGCAGTTCTTC. Its protein is CASSPESPRGGNEQFF. The full variable domain, its missing parts supplied by reference TRBV19 and TRBJ2-1, is DGGITQSPKYLFRKEGQNVTLSCEQNLNHDAMYWYRQDPGQGLRLIYYSQIVNDFQKGDIAEGYSVSREKKESFPLTVTSAQKNPTAFYLCASSPESPRGGNEQFFGPGTRLTVL.

J is TRBJ1-2 and V is TRBV14; a weak D match, TRBD1 (6 bases). The germline V gene encodes CDR1 SGHDN and CDR2 FVKESK. The CDR3 has 15 amino acids. With 0 bases removed from V and 8 bases from J, the gap between germline ends came to 16 bases. The CDR3 DNA is TGTGCCAGCAGCCAAGATTTGGACAGCCGGAGAGGCTACACCTTC. Protein sequence: CASSQDLDSRRGYTF.

This clone was recorded once. The rearrangement links TRBV5-1 to TRBJ2-7; D is undetermined. This CDR3 comprises 14 residues. V was cut by 0 bases and J by 1 base, with 8 bases left in between. The germline V gene has CDR1 SGHRS and CDR2 YFSETQ. The CDR3 region has the DNA TGCGCCAGCAGCTTGGAGGCCGAATCCTACGAGCAGTACTTC. This encodes CASSLEAESYEQYF.

The chain joins TRBV7-9 to TRBJ1-6; D is possibly TRBD1 (6 bases). Germline values: CDR1 SEHNR, CDR2 FQNEAQ (reference sequence). Trimming cost V 6 bases and J 7 bases, with 16 bases left between them. This CDR3 region has 15 residues. This chain's CDR3 is CASRPRTEGNSPLHF. The CDR3 DNA reads as TGTGCCAGCAGACCGCGGACAGAGGGGAATTCACCCCTCCACTTT.

The chain carries TRBV30 and TRBJ2-3, with D tentatively TRBD2 (5 bases). CDR3 size: 12 residues. The germline V and J ends were trimmed by 2 bases and 6 bases, with 9 bases remaining between them. Germline-derived CDR1 and CDR2 are GTSNPN and SVGIG (reference sequence). The CDR3: CAWSRGGDTQYF. The CDR3 coding sequence is TGTGCCTGGAGTCGGGGTGGTGATACGCAGTATTTT.

V usage is TRBV5-1 and J usage is TRBJ2-7, with a weak D call TRBD1 (5 bases). V gave up 4 bases and J gave up 4 bases, with 12 bases separating them. This CDR3 region has 13 residues. Per the germline V gene, CDR1 is SGHRS and CDR2 is YFSETQ. CDR3 residues: CASSPEGAYEQYF. The CDR3 DNA sequence: TGCGCCAGCAGCCCCGAAGGGGCGTACGAGCAGTACTTC.

The chain recombines TRBV11-3 with TRBJ2-7; D is unclear. With 2 bases removed from V and 7 bases from J, the gap between germline ends came to 9 bases. The germline CDR1 and CDR2 sequences are SGHNT and YENEEA. There are 12 residues in the CDR3. CDR3 loop: CASSLNTLEQYF. CDR3 DNA: TGTGCCAGCAGCTTAAATACGTTGGAGCAGTACTTC.

The V gene is TRBV27, the J gene TRBJ1-6; D is uncertain. The CDR3 totals 13 residues. V was shortened by 5 bases and J by 13 bases, with 15 bases between the two germline ends. Germline-derived CDR1 and CDR2 are MNHEY and SMNVEV (reference sequence). This CDR3 is CASSPLEGLPLHF. The CDR3 coding sequence is TGTGCCAGCAGTCCCCTCGAGGGTCTCCCCCTCCACTTT.

The chain has TRBV6-5 and TRBJ2-2; a possible D gene is TRBD1 (6 bases). V lost 0 bases to trimming and J lost 6 bases, with 8 bases between them. The CDR3 runs to 14 residues. CDR1 is MNHEY and CDR2 is SVGAGI in the germline V gene. CDR3 nucleotide sequence: TGTGCCAGCAGTTACTCGAGACAGGCCGGGGAGCTGTTTTTT. Translated, it gives CASSYSRQAGELFF.

The chain is built from TRBV21-1 and TRBJ1-5. TRBV21-1 counts as a pseudogene. The CDR3 consists of 16 residues. The CDR3, as DNA: TGTGCCAGCAGTTATAGACTACATTGGCATCATCAGCCCCAGCATTTT. Its protein is CASSYRLHWHHQPQHF.

This sequence joins TRBV28 and TRBJ1-5; 7 nucleotides line up with TRBD1. The V gene end was trimmed by 4 bases and the J gene end by 0 bases; junction bases not matched to a gene: 9. The CDR3 is 17 residues long. Looked up from germline, CDR1 is MDHEN and CDR2 is SYDVKM. CDR3 in DNA: TGTGCCAGCAGTTCCTCCGGGACAGCTTATAGCAATCAGCCCCAGCATTTT. It translates to CASSSSGTAYSNQPQHF.

The rearrangement uses TRBV4-2 and TRBJ1-5; D possibly corresponds to TRBD1 (5 bases). This CDR3 contains 15 residues. The V gene's germline CDR1 is LGHNA and CDR2 YNFKEQ. V dropped 0 bases and J dropped 6 bases, with 12 bases sitting between them. The CDR3 loop reads CASSQDLRGSQPQHF. Here the CDR3 DNA reads TGTGCCAGCAGCCAAGATCTTAGGGGTTCTCAGCCCCAGCATTTT.

This chain uses TRBV27 with TRBJ2-5; TRBD1 matches 10 bases. The CDR3 runs 13 residues. CDR1 is MNHEY, CDR2 SMNVEV, per germline (reference sequence). The junction had 8 bases not matched to a gene; V was cut back by 9 bases and J by 7 bases. The CDR3 nucleotides are TGTGCCAGTTACCGGGACAGGGGCGGGACCCAGTACTTC. Amino acid sequence: CASYRDRGGTQYF.

The chain employs TRBV11-3 and TRBJ2-3; D gene ambiguous. V was trimmed by 0 bases and J by 3 bases, leaving 1 base between them. CDR1 SGHNT and CDR2 YENEEA come from the germline V gene. This CDR3 spans 12 amino acids. CDR3 in amino acids: CASSLETDTQYF. The CDR3 nucleotides are TGTGCCAGCAGCTTAGAAACAGATACGCAGTATTTT.

The chain combines TRBV7-8 with TRBJ1-1; a weak D match, TRBD1 (6 bases). Trimming took off 5 bases at V and 3 bases at J, with 10 bases between the two ends. The CDR3 extends over 13 amino acids. Germline V lookup: CDR1 SGHVS, CDR2 FQNEAQ. In DNA form, the CDR3 reads TGTGCCAGCAGCCTGACAGGTCACACTGAAGCTTTCTTT. Protein: CASSLTGHTEAFF.

The chain joins TRBV6-5 to TRBJ2-7, with a possible D match to TRBD1 (5 bases). Germline CDR1 is MNHEY and CDR2 is SVGAGI. This CDR3 region has 15 residues. The V end was cut by 5 bases, the J end by 2 bases, with 16 bases between. CDR3 bases: TGTGCCAGCAGTACGGACCCAGGGAAGGCCTACGAGCAGTACTTC. Amino acid sequence: CASSTDPGKAYEQYF.

The chain is built from TRBV19 and TRBJ2-6, with D possibly called TRBD1 or TRBD2 (6 bases each). The length of the CDR3 is 18 residues. Per germline, CDR1 LNHDA and CDR2 SQIVND (reference sequence). The germline V and J ends were trimmed by 3 bases and 2 bases, with 17 bases remaining between them. The CDR3 DNA sequence: TGTGCCAGTAGTATCGTGTTAGGGGGGAAGGCTGGGGCCAACGTCCTGACTTTC. This encodes CASSIVLGGKAGANVLTF.

This chain uses TRBV30 with TRBJ2-7; D might be TRBD1 (6 bases). Trimming stripped 0 bases from V and 8 bases from J, with 11 bases between. Germline CDR1 is GTSNPN and CDR2 is SVGIG (reference sequence). The CDR3 has 12 residues. CDR3 region: CAWSVSGDKQYF. CDR3 nucleotide sequence: TGTGCCTGGAGTGTAAGTGGGGACAAGCAGTACTTC.

The rearrangement uses TRBV28 and TRBJ1-2; no reliable D call. CDR3 length equals 13 residues. The V end was cut by 5 bases, the J end by 4 bases, with 11 bases between. The germline gives CDR1 MDHEN, CDR2 SYDVKM. The CDR3 here is CASSKGIIYGYTF. CDR3 DNA: TGTGCCAGCAGTAAAGGGATTATCTATGGCTACACCTTC.

The chain combines TRBV6-6 with TRBJ1-1, with D unresolved. Germline-derived CDR1 and CDR2 are MNHNY and SVGAGI (reference sequence). This CDR3 comprises 13 residues. V gave up 7 bases and J gave up 7 bases, with 16 bases separating them. The CDR3 sequence is CASNQGRYSEAFF. The CDR3, as DNA: TGTGCCAGCAATCAAGGGAGGTACAGTGAAGCTTTCTTT.

The V and J genes are TRBV19 and TRBJ1-2; D remains unclear. V was pared by 6 bases and J by 8 bases, with 13 bases between. The germline V gene has CDR1 LNHDA and CDR2 SQIVND (reference sequence). There are 12 residues in the CDR3. This CDR3 is CASSPSLWGYTF. In nucleotides, the CDR3 is TGTGCCAGTAGCCCTTCCCTTTGGGGCTACACCTTC.

This chain connects TRBV6-6 to TRBJ2-7; D might be TRBD1 or TRBD2, each matching 5 bases. The germline V gene has CDR1 MNHNY and CDR2 SVGAGI (reference sequence). This CDR3 spans 14 amino acids. V gave up 5 bases and J gave up 1 base, with 12 bases separating them. In DNA, the CDR3 is TGTGCCAGCAGTCCTAGGGACCGTTCCTACGAGCAGTACTTC. It encodes CASSPRDRSYEQYF.